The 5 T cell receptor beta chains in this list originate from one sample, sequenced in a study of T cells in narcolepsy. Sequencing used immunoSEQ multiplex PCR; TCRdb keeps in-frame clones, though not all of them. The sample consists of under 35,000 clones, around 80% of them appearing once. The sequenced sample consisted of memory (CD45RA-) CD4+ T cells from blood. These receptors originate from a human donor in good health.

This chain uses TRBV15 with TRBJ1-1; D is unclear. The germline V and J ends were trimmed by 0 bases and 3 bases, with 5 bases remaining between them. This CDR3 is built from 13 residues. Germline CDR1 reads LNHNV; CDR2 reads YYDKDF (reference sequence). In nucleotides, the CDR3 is TGTGCCACCAGCAGAGATAGGCACACTGAAGCTTTCTTT. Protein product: CATSRDRHTEAFF.

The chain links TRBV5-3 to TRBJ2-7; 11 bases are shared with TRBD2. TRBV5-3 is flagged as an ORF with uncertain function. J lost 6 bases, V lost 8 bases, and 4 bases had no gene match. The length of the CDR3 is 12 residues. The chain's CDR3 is CASSLAGGEQYF. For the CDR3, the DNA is TGTGCCAGCAGCCTAGCGGGAGGCGAGCAGTACTTC.

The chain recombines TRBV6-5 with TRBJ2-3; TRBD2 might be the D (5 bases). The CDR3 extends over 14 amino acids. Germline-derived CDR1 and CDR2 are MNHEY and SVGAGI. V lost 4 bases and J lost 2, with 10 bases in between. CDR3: CASSSIGLTDTQYF. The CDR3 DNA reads TGTGCCAGCAGTTCTATCGGACTCACAGATACGCAGTATTTT.

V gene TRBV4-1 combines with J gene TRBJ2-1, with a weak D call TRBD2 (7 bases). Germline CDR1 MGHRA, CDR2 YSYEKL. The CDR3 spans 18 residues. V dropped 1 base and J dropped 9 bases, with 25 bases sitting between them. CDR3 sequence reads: CASSQALGGGGRVAEQFF. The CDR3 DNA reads TGCGCCAGCAGCCAAGCCCTCGGAGGGGGGGGCCGGGTCGCTGAGCAGTTCTTC.

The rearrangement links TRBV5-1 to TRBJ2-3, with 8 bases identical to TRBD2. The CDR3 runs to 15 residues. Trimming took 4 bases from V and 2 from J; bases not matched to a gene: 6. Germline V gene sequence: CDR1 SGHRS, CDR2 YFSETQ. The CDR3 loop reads CASSHSGASTDTQYF. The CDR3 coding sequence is TGCGCCAGCAGCCATAGCGGGGCATCCACAGATACGCAGTATTTT.